The 21 T cell receptor beta chains in this list originate from one sample, sequenced in a study of T cells in Graves' hyperthyroidism and ophthalmopathy. Amplified TCR beta CDR3 regions came from RNA transcripts. HTBI primers were employed in a first-round RT-PCR of the TCR CDR3. TCRdb redid the calling of the multiplex PCR reads with MiXCR, one entry per CDR3 protein. The sample lists about 570,000 distinct CDR3 sequences, around 46% seen once, with around 20% in the top ten. Sequencing was carried out using peripheral blood or thyroid tissue (not recorded which). These receptors were taken from an adult woman with Graves' disease, either hyperthyroidism or ophthalmopathy (not recorded which).

The rearrangement uses TRBV7-9 and TRBJ1-1, with 7 bases that match TRBD1. The V segment lost 1 base and the J segment 3 bases; nucleotides outside the gene matches: 26. The length of the CDR3 is 22 residues. Germline CDR1 and CDR2: SEHNR and FQNEAQ (reference sequence). The CDR3 spells CASSLVPGGSCWRRDSYTEAFF. The CDR3 nucleotides are TGTGCCAGCAGCTTAGTACCCGGAGGGAGCTGCTGGCGCAGGGACAGCTACACTGAAGCTTTCTTT.

This clonotype was picked up many times. The chain recombines TRBV9 with TRBJ2-2; 11 positions agree with TRBD2. V lost 2 bases, J lost 4 bases, and 4 bases stayed unmatched. The CDR3 totals 16 residues. CDR1 and CDR2 from the germline V gene are SGDLS and YYNGEE. The CDR3, as DNA: TGTGCCAGCAGCGTTTGGACTAGCGGGCCCACCGGGGAGCTGTTTTTT. Residues: CASSVWTSGPTGELFF.

The chain couples TRBV10-3 to TRBJ2-7; D is uncertain. CDR1 is ENHRY and CDR2 is SYGVKD in the germline V gene. Trimming cost V 6 bases and J 3 bases, with 9 bases left between them. This CDR3 comprises 12 residues. CDR3 amino acids: CAISPTFYEQYF. The DNA of the CDR3 is TGTGCCATCAGCCCAACGTTCTACGAGCAGTACTTC.

The chain carries TRBV5-5 and TRBJ2-7; 8 positions agree with TRBD1. Germline CDR1 and CDR2: SGHKS and YYEKEE (reference sequence). The ends lost 3 bases at V and 4 bases at J; junction bases unmatched: 9. The length of the CDR3 is 15 residues. The CDR3 coding sequence is TGTGCCAGCAGCTCTGAAGGGACAGGACCTTACGAGCAGTACTTC. As protein: CASSSEGTGPYEQYF. Based on the CDR3 plus reference TRBV5-5 and TRBJ2-7, the full variable domain is DAGVTQSPTHLIKTRGQQVTLRCSPISGHKSVSWYQQVLGQGPQFIFQYYEKEERGRGNFPDRFSARQFPNYSSELNVNALLLGDSALYLCASSSEGTGPYEQYFGPGTRLTVT.

The table lists this clonotype with many counts. The CDR3 bases are TGTGCCAGTAGTCCAGGACAGGGCCGTTCCTATGGCTACACCTTC. Protein product: CASSPGQGRSYGYTF. This chain uses TRBV19 with TRBJ1-2; 8 nucleotides align to TRBD1. The germline CDR1 and CDR2 sequences are LNHDA and SQIVND (reference sequence). CDR3 length: 15 amino acids. J was trimmed by 4 bases and V by 5 bases; bases with no gene match: 9.

This clonotype was found many times. V and J are TRBV29-1 and TRBJ2-5, with D possibly TRBD1 on 5 matching bases. The CDR3 consists of 11 residues. The germline gives CDR1 SQVTM, CDR2 ANQGSEA. V was cut by 5 bases and J by 9 bases, with 13 bases left in between. CDR3 region: CSVPGSGSQYF. The DNA for the CDR3 is TGCAGCGTTCCAGGGTCAGGTTCCCAGTACTTC.

This clonotype was counted many times. The rearrangement joins TRBV4-1 to TRBJ1-2; weak D call: TRBD1 (5 bases). Between the trimmed V and J ends, which lost 0 bases and 5 bases, there was a span of 13 bases. Germline lookup yields CDR1 MGHRA and CDR2 YSYEKL. The CDR3 loop spans 15 amino acids. The CDR3 DNA reads TGCGCCAGCAGCCAAGAAAGCTCGGGACCTTATGGCTACACCTTC. Its protein product is CASSQESSGPYGYTF.

The sample holds many counts of this clonotype. The genes are TRBV20-1 and TRBJ2-5; D gene unclear. Germline assignment: CDR1 DFQATT and CDR2 SNEGSKA (reference sequence). The length of the CDR3 is 11 residues. Trimming pared 1 base from V and 14 bases from J, leaving 14 bases between. CDR3 in amino acids: CSARVYESYYF. In DNA form, the CDR3 reads TGCAGTGCTAGAGTCTACGAGTCTTACTACTTC.

This clonotype was counted many times. The chain couples TRBV7-9 to TRBJ2-7; TRBD1 matches 7 bases. V lost 7 bases, J lost 6 bases, and 3 bases stayed unmatched. Germline loops: CDR1 SEHNR, CDR2 FQNEAQ (reference sequence). The CDR3 has 11 amino acids. The CDR3 spells CASTTGVEQYF. The CDR3 DNA reads TGTGCCAGCACTACAGGGGTCGAGCAGTACTTC. Filled out from reference TRBV7-9 and TRBJ2-7, the complete variable domain reads DTGVSQNPRHKITKRGQNVTFRCDPISEHNRLYWYRQTLGQGPEFLTYFQNEAQLEKSRLLSDRFSAERPKGSFSTLEIQRTEQGDSAMYLCASTTGVEQYFGPGTRLTVT.

The rearrangement joins TRBV6-6 to TRBJ1-2; D gene uncertain. The CDR3 is 12 residues long. Trimming shortened V by 6 bases and J by 7 bases, and 12 bases separated the two germline ends. Germline CDR1 is MNHNY and CDR2 is SVGAGI (reference sequence). CDR3 region: CASRPEHSGYTF. The DNA of the CDR3 is TGTGCCAGCAGGCCCGAACACTCTGGCTACACCTTC.

This clonotype appeared many times. At one end the junction does not follow the germline gene, possibly because of a read error. The chain links TRBV29-1 to TRBJ2-7, with D possibly TRBD1 on 5 matching bases. Germline V CDR1 and CDR2: SQVTM, ANQGSEA. The CDR3 is 11 residues long. The CDR3 here is CSVGERTMLFF. CDR3 sequence (DNA): TGCAGCGTTGGAGAGAGGACAATGCTTTTCTTC.

This clonotype was recorded many times. The V and J genes are TRBV28 and TRBJ2-7, with 8 bases identical to TRBD2. The germline CDR1 and CDR2 sequences are MDHEN and SYDVKM. J was trimmed by 6 bases and V by 6 bases; bases with no gene match: 7. The CDR3 runs 13 residues. The DNA of the CDR3 is TGTGCCAGCAGGAGCGGGAGTCTCGGCGAGCAGTACTTC. Protein sequence: CASRSGSLGEQYF.

With regard to this clonotype: At one end the junction does not follow the germline gene, possibly because of a read error. The V gene is TRBV20-1, the J gene TRBJ2-7; D may match TRBD1 or TRBD2 (6 bases each). This CDR3 is 16 amino acids long. CDR1 is DFQATT, CDR2 SNEGSKA, per germline (reference sequence). CDR3 bases: TGCAGTGCCACTCCGGGCGGTTGGGGGCCACAGGAGGGGATGGTCTTC. This translates into CSATPGGWGPQEGMVF.

This clonotype was seen at least ten times. The chain carries TRBV5-4 and TRBJ2-2, with TRBD2 matching 7 bases. This CDR3 has 16 residues. Germline V gives CDR1 SGHNT, CDR2 YYREEE (reference sequence). The ends lost 0 bases at V and 1 base at J; junction bases unmatched: 3. CDR3 region: CASSLEASGNTGELFF. CDR3 nucleotides: TGTGCCAGCAGCTTGGAAGCTAGCGGGAACACCGGGGAGCTGTTTTTT.

The J gene is TRBJ1-2, the V gene TRBV7-9, with a possible D match to TRBD1 (6 bases). V lost 7 bases and J lost 3, with 21 bases in between. CDR1 and CDR2 from the germline V gene are SEHNR and FQNEAQ (reference sequence). The CDR3 covers 16 residues. The CDR3 DNA follows: TGTGCCAGCACCGTAGTCGTGGGGGCGGTTCACTATGGCTACACCTTC. Translating gives CASTVVVGAVHYGYTF.

This clonotype has ten or more counts. V and J are TRBV28 and TRBJ2-7, with 10 bases aligning to TRBD1. The CDR3 extends over 13 amino acids. J was trimmed by 5 bases and V by 7 bases; bases with no gene match: 5. Germline V CDR1 and CDR2: MDHEN, SYDVKM. The CDR3 coding sequence is TGTGCCAGCATAAGACAGGGGGCCCACGAGCAGTACTTC. Its protein product is CASIRQGAHEQYF.

This chain uses TRBV6-1 with TRBJ1-2; possibly TRBD1 for D (5 bases). Germline V CDR1 and CDR2: MNHNS, SASEGT. Trimming left V 5 bases short and J 5 bases short, with 18 bases between. The CDR3 runs 15 residues. CDR3 residues: CASSYGLGGTYGYTF. CDR3 sequence (DNA): TGTGCCAGCAGTTATGGACTCGGGGGAACATATGGCTACACCTTC.

The chain combines TRBV2 with TRBJ1-2, with no clear D. Germline V CDR1 and CDR2: SNHLY, FYNNEI. V was pared by 1 base and J by 2 bases, with 8 bases between. The length of the CDR3 is 14 residues. The CDR3 nucleotides are TGTGCCAGCAGTGAAGGGACTGTAAACTATGGCTACACCTTC. Protein product: CASSEGTVNYGYTF. The full variable domain, with the rest looked up from reference TRBV2 and TRBJ1-2, is EPEVTQTPSHQVTQMGQEVILRCVPISNHLYFYWYRQILGQKVEFLVSFYNNEISEKSEIFDDQFSVERPDGSNFTLKIRSTKLEDSAMYFCASSEGTVNYGYTFGSGTRLTVV.

V is TRBV2 and J is TRBJ1-5; D uncertain. Germline values: CDR1 SNHLY, CDR2 FYNNEI. The V end was cut by 4 bases, the J end by 14 bases, with 18 bases between. This CDR3 has 13 amino acids. The CDR3 loop reads CASSANLGIGEHF. CDR3 DNA: TGTGCCAGCAGTGCTAATCTAGGAATTGGTGAGCATTTT.

This clonotype was seen many times. The CDR3 is CASRGSGGQPQHF. The CDR3 DNA is TGTGCCAGCAGGGGATCGGGAGGTCAGCCCCAGCATTTT. This chain uses TRBV12-3 or TRBV12-4 with TRBJ1-5; D call uncertain. This CDR3 region has 13 residues. V was pared by 6 bases and J by 6 bases, with 12 bases between.

This clonotype turned up a few times. The rearrangement uses TRBV11-2 and TRBJ1-1, with 10 bases that match TRBD1. Germline V gene sequence: CDR1 SGHAT, CDR2 FQNNGV. V was clipped by 6 bases and J by 3 bases; unmatched bases: 4. CDR3 length: 14 amino acids. CDR3 protein: CASSPGTGDTEAFF. The CDR3 nucleotides read TGTGCCAGCAGTCCCGGGACAGGGGACACTGAAGCTTTCTTT.